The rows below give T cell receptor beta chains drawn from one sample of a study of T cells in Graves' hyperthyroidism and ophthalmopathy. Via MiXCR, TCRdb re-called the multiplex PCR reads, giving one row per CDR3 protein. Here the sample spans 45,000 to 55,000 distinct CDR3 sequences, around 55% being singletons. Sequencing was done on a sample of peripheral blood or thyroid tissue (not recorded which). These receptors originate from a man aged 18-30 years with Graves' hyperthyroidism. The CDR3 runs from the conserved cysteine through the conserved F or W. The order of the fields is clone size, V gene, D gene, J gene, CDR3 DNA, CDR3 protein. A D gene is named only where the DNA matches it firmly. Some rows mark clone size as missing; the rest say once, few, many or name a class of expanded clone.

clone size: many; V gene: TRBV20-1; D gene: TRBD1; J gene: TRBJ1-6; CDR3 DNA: TGCAGTGCTAGAGGGTCCCACTGGGACAGTTCACCCCTCCACTTT; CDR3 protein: CSARGSHWDSSPLHF
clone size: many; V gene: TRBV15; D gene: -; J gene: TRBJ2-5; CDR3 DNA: TGTGCCACCAGCCCGAGGGGCCGGTACCAAGAGACCCAGTACTTC; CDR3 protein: CATSPRGRYQETQYF
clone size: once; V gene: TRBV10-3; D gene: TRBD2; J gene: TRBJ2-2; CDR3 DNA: TGTGCCATCAGTGTCGGCGGGGGGTTAACCGGGGAGCTGTTTTTT; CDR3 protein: CAISVGGGLTGELFF
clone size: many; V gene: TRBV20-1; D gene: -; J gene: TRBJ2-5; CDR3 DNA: TGCAGTGCTAGAGGGACTCACGAGACCCAGTACTTC; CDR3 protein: CSARGTHETQYF
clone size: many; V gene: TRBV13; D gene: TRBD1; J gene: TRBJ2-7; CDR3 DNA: TGTGCCAGCAGCTTTTCCTTTGGGGACAGGGGCTCCTACGAGCAGTACTTC; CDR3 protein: CASSFSFGDRGSYEQYF
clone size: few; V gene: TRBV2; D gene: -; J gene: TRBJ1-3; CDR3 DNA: TGTGCCAGCAGTGAATCCGACAACACCATATATTTT; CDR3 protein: CASSESDNTIYF
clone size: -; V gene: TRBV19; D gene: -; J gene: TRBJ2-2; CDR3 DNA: TGTGCCAGTAAACTGGAAGGCACCGGGGAGCTGTTTTTT; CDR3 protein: CASKLEGTGELFF
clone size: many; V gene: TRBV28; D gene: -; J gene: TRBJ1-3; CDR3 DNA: TGTGCCAGCAGACCCACAGGTCACTCTGGAAACACCATATATTTT; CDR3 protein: CASRPTGHSGNTIYF
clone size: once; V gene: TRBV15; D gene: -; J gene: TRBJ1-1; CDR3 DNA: TGTGCCACCAGCAGCCAGGGACAAGCGAACACTGAAGCTTTCTTT; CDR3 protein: CATSSQGQANTEAFF
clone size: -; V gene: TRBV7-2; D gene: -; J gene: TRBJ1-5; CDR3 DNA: TGTGCCAGCAGCTTAACGAGGGGGCAGCCCCAGCATTTT; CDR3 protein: CASSLTRGQPQHF
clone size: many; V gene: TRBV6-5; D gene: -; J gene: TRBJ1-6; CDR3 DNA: TGTGCCAGCAGTTACCTTGGGGGGAGCTCCTATAATTCACCCCTCCACTTT; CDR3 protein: CASSYLGGSSYNSPLHF
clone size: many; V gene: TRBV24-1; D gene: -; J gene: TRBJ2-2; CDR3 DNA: TGTGCCACCAATGATTTCGTACAGGTGGGAGCCGGGGAGCTGTTTTTT; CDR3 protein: CATNDFVQVGAGELFF
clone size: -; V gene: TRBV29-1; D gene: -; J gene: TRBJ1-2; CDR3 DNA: TGCAGCGTTGTCGGGGCCACCCATGGCTACACCTTC; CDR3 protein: CSVVGATHGYTF
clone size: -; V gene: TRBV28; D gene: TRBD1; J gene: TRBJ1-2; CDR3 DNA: TGTGCCAGTAACAGGGGAGGCTATGGCTACACCTTC; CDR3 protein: CASNRGGYGYTF
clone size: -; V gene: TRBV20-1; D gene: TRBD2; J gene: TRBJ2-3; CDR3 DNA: TGCAGTGCTAGACATAGCGGGGGGGCAGATACGCAGTATTTT; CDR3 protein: CSARHSGGADTQYF